These 6 T cell receptor beta chains originate from one sample sequenced in a study of patients and donors after allogeneic stem cell transplantation (dated by TCRdb to 2020 to 2021). The library was prepared using RT-PCR. The run used a NextSeq 550. In-frame beta chains were kept once TCRdb had trimmed the public reads at Q25 with fastp and called clones with MiXCR. Each entry merges the rows of one CDR3 protein and shows their most common DNA and genes. For this sample there are 900,000 to 1,000,000 distinct CDR3 sequences; more than 15% appear just once. Under 6.5% of the sample is in the top ten clones. The specimen was blood, either unsorted or a sorted T cell fraction (not recorded which). These receptor sequences come from a human donor who was either an allogeneic HSCT recipient or a stem cell or donor lymphocyte infusion donor (not recorded which). It is not recorded whose cells these are; they may come from a transplant donor.

This clonotype was counted many times. The chain uses TRBV6-2 or TRBV6-3 and TRBJ1-5, with D perhaps TRBD1 (5 bases). From germline, CDR1 is MNHEY and CDR2 SVGEGT. Between the trimmed V and J ends, which lost 4 bases and 1 base, there was a span of 8 bases. The CDR3 sequence is 14 residues long. CDR3 protein: CASSFGASNQPQHF. The CDR3 region has the DNA TGTGCCAGCAGTTTCGGGGCCAGCAATCAGCCCCAGCATTTT.

CDR3 residues: CASSSQAETQYF. The CDR3 bases are TGTGCCAGCAGTTCGCAGGCGGAGACCCAGTACTTC. The chain has TRBV28 and TRBJ2-5; the D is unclear. CDR1 is MDHEN and CDR2 is SYDVKM in the germline V gene. V was clipped by 4 bases and J by 5 bases, with 8 bases between them. This CDR3 comprises 12 residues. The full variable domain, in which reference TRBV28 and TRBJ2-5 provide the parts outside the CDR3, is DVKVTQSSRYLVKRTGEKVFLECVQDMDHENMFWYRQDPGLGLRLIYFSYDVKMKEKGDIPEGYSVSREKKERFSLILESASTNQTSMYLCASSSQAETQYFGPGTRLLVL.

This clonotype turned up a few times. One end of the junction varies from germline; a read error may be responsible. The chain couples TRBV30 to TRBJ1-1, with D tentatively TRBD1 (6 bases). Per the germline V gene, CDR1 is GTSNPN and CDR2 is SVGIG (reference sequence). This CDR3 has 13 residues. This CDR3 reads CAWRETTTGGTTF. The DNA for the CDR3 is TGTGCCTGGAGGGAGACGACTACCGGAGGGACAACCTTT.

This clonotype was seen a few times. The genes are TRBV18 and TRBJ2-5, with TRBD1 as a possible D gene (5 bases). Germline V gene sequence: CDR1 KGHSH, CDR2 LQKENI. The CDR3 runs to 15 residues. Trimming left V 2 bases short and J 1 base short, with 11 bases between. CDR3 region: CASSPKEQVQETQYF. In DNA, the CDR3 is TGTGCCAGCTCACCAAAGGAACAGGTCCAAGAGACCCAGTACTTC.

The V call is TRBV7-3, the J call TRBJ1-5; 9 nucleotides align to TRBD1. This CDR3 region has 17 residues. Losses at the gene ends were 5 bases for V and 0 bases for J; bases not matched to a gene: 8. Germline V gene sequence: CDR1 SGHTA, CDR2 FQGTGA. The CDR3 region is CASSLRDRDNSNQPQHF. The CDR3 nucleotides read TGTGCCAGCAGCCTACGGGACAGGGACAATAGCAATCAGCCCCAGCATTTT.

This clonotype occurred many times. The chain joins TRBV12-3 or TRBV12-4 to TRBJ1-5; TRBD1 agrees at 7 bases. The CDR3 sequence is 15 residues long. Trimming cost V 6 bases and J 2 bases; bases outside gene matches: 7. In DNA, the CDR3 is TGTGCCAGCAGCGGCAGGGGGAAAGGCAATCAGCCCCAGCATTTT. Encoded protein: CASSGRGKGNQPQHF.